One and the same sample provided the 24 T cell receptor beta chains below, sequenced in a study of blood T cell repertoires in COVID-19 (dated by TCRdb to about 2020). The receptor library was made with the immunoSEQ multiplex PCR assay. TCRdb retrieved this table from immuneACCESS and kept in-frame rearrangements only. Not all clones are present; in checked studies, unresolved V genes account for under half, and no reason is known for the remainder. This sample gives 120,000 to 150,000 clones in total; more than 75% of them show up just once. Of the sample, roughly 13% falls within the top ten clones. The sample was peripheral blood. These receptors were obtained from a man between 60 and 70 years old with active or convalescent COVID-19.

This clone was detected once. The genes are TRBV6-2 or TRBV6-3 and TRBJ2-7, with D possibly matching TRBD2 (5 bases). V was pared by 0 bases and J by 2 bases, with 14 bases between. The CDR3 runs to 16 residues. Per the germline V gene, CDR1 is MNHEY and CDR2 is SVGEGT. The CDR3 coding sequence is TGTGCCAGCAGTTACTCGATATCGCGGGCCGCCTACGAGCAGTACTTC. Protein sequence: CASSYSISRAAYEQYF.

The genes are TRBV19 and TRBJ2-4; possible D gene TRBD2, 5 bases. Trimming left V 4 bases short and J 3 bases short, with 16 bases between. The CDR3 covers 16 residues. Germline V gene sequence: CDR1 LNHDA, CDR2 SQIVND (reference sequence). CDR3 sequence: CASSRGSLANKNIQYF. Written as DNA, the CDR3 is TGTGCCAGTAGTAGGGGTTCGCTAGCTAACAAAAACATTCAGTACTTC.

The J gene is TRBJ2-3, the V gene TRBV10-3, with 7 bases fitting TRBD1. The germline CDR1 and CDR2 sequences are ENHRY and SYGVKD. The CDR3 loop spans 18 amino acids. Unmatched junction bases numbered 19, after V lost 7 bases and J lost 3 bases. The chain's CDR3 is CAITGTATSHRLTDTQYF. As DNA, the CDR3 is TGTGCCATCACCGGGACAGCCACAAGTCATCGCCTAACAGATACGCAGTATTTT.

This clone was counted a few times. The chain recombines TRBV5-1 with TRBJ2-7, with D possibly being TRBD2 (5 bases). The CDR3 covers 13 residues. V gave up 6 bases and J gave up 4 bases, with 14 bases separating them. Germline V gene lookup returns CDR1 SGHRS and CDR2 YFSETQ. CDR3 in amino acids: CASKEDPGYEQYF. The CDR3 DNA sequence: TGCGCCAGCAAGGAGGACCCGGGGTACGAGCAGTACTTC. The complete variable domain, with remaining parts taken from reference TRBV5-1 and TRBJ2-7, reads KAGVTQTPRYLIKTRGQQVTLSCSPISGHRSVSWYQQTPGQGLQFLFEYFSETQRNKGNFPGRFSGRQFSNSRSEMNVSTLELGDSALYLCASKEDPGYEQYFGPGTRLTVT.

The chain employs TRBV5-1 and TRBJ2-5; a weak D match, TRBD1 (6 bases). With 0 bases removed from V and 5 bases from J, the gap between germline ends came to 14 bases. This CDR3 has 15 amino acids. In germline, CDR1 is SGHRS, CDR2 YFSETQ. The CDR3, as DNA: TGCGCCAGCAGCTTGGATACAGGGCGGCGGGAGACCCAGTACTTC. It is translated as CASSLDTGRRETQYF.

The rearrangement links TRBV7-9 to TRBJ2-7, with a tentative D call TRBD1 (5 bases). Germline CDR1 is SEHNR and CDR2 is FQNEAQ (reference sequence). V was clipped by 2 bases and J by 3 bases, with 8 bases between them. The length of the CDR3 is 13 residues. CDR3 loop: CASSLQGFYEQYF. The CDR3 DNA follows: TGTGCCAGCAGCTTACAGGGATTCTACGAGCAGTACTTC.

The CDR3 loop is CASSDPGQGPKLFF. CDR3 DNA sequence: TGTGCCAGTAGTGACCCGGGACAGGGTCCAAAACTGTTTTTT. V gene TRBV19 combines with J gene TRBJ1-4, with 9 bases matching TRBD1. Germline CDR1 is LNHDA and CDR2 is SQIVND (reference sequence). The trim removed 5 bases at V and 10 bases at J, leaving 8 bases unmatched. The CDR3 is made up of 14 amino acids.

The rearrangement joins TRBV27 to TRBJ2-6; D ambiguous. CDR3 size: 15 residues. V was shortened by 3 bases and J by 4 bases, with 10 bases between the two germline ends. Germline CDR1 MNHEY, CDR2 SMNVEV (reference sequence). CDR3 coding DNA: TGTGCCAGCAGTTTTCAACATCCCGGGGCCAACGTCCTGACTTTC. It codes for CASSFQHPGANVLTF.

V usage is TRBV12-3 or TRBV12-4 and J usage is TRBJ1-1; D is uncertain. The V and J ends lost 4 bases and 5 bases respectively, with 8 bases between them. The CDR3 sequence is 12 residues long. CDR3 DNA sequence: TGTGCCAGCAGTTCACTCCCGACTGAAGCTTTCTTT. Protein sequence: CASSSLPTEAFF.

This rearrangement joins TRBV19 to TRBJ2-1; tentatively, D is TRBD2 (6 bases). The germline V gene encodes CDR1 LNHDA and CDR2 SQIVND (reference sequence). The CDR3 has 16 amino acids. V was cut by 3 bases and J by 2 bases, with 14 bases left in between. As DNA, the CDR3 is TGTGCCAGTAGTATGCCCCCCGGGAGCACCTACAATGAGCAGTTCTTC. It is translated as CASSMPPGSTYNEQFF.

The V and J genes are TRBV7-2 and TRBJ1-3; D not resolved. The CDR3 is made up of 14 amino acids. Germline V gives CDR1 SGHTA, CDR2 FQGNSA. The V gene lost 7 bases and the J gene lost 1 base, with 11 bases spanning the gap. CDR3 region: CASTLSSSGNTIYF. The CDR3, as DNA: TGTGCCAGCACACTGAGCTCTTCTGGAAACACCATATATTTT. The full variable domain, its missing parts supplied by reference TRBV7-2 and TRBJ1-3, is GAGVSQSPSNKVTEKGKDVELRCDPISGHTALYWYRQSLGQGLEFLIYFQGNSAPDKSGLPSDRFSAERTGGSVSTLTIQRTQQEDSAVYLCASTLSSSGNTIYFGEGSWLTVV.

This chain uses TRBV2 with TRBJ2-1, with D possibly matching TRBD1 (6 bases). V lost 6 bases and J 9 bases, leaving 21 bases between the germline ends. The CDR3 covers 15 residues. Per germline, CDR1 SNHLY and CDR2 FYNNEI. Here the CDR3 reads CASRGRTGNRGEQFF. In DNA form, the CDR3 reads TGTGCCAGCAGGGGTAGAACAGGGAATCGAGGTGAGCAGTTCTTC.

This chain joins TRBV9 and TRBJ2-7; 8 nucleotides agree with TRBD1. Germline values: CDR1 SGDLS, CDR2 YYNGEE. V dropped 3 bases and J dropped 5; count of bases not matched to a gene: 7. The CDR3 has 14 amino acids. CDR3 nucleotide sequence: TGTGCCAGCAGCGGACGGACAGGGAGCAACGAGCAGTACTTC. It codes for CASSGRTGSNEQYF.

Many counts were recorded for this clone. The rearrangement uses TRBV7-6 and TRBJ2-1, with D possibly being TRBD2 (6 bases). Trimming took 0 bases from V and 0 from J, leaving 12 bases between them. This CDR3 is 17 amino acids long. In germline, CDR1 is SGHVS, CDR2 FNYEAQ. The CDR3 coding sequence is TGTGCCAGCAGCTTAGCGGGCGGGACGAGCTCCTACAATGAGCAGTTCTTC. Amino acids: CASSLAGGTSSYNEQFF.

J is TRBJ2-3 and V is TRBV21-1; the table's D call, TRBD1, has no DNA check behind it. TRBV21-1 is annotated as a pseudogene. The CDR3 spans 13 residues. CDR3 loop: CASLTGEEDTQYF. CDR3 bases: TGTGCCAGCCTGACAGGGGAAGAAGATACGCAGTATTTT.

V usage is TRBV28 and J usage is TRBJ1-2, with a weak D call TRBD1 (6 bases). CDR1 MDHEN and CDR2 SYDVKM come from the germline V gene. The CDR3 covers 13 residues. Between the trimmed V and J ends, which lost 6 bases and 6 bases, there was a span of 14 bases. CDR3 in amino acids: CASRPQGDDGYTF. In DNA, the CDR3 is TGTGCCAGCAGACCACAGGGAGACGATGGCTACACCTTC.

V and J are TRBV15 and TRBJ2-7; 10 bases fit TRBD2. The germline CDR1 and CDR2 sequences are LNHNV and YYDKDF (reference sequence). The CDR3 sequence is 16 residues long. The junction had 5 bases not matched to a gene; V was cut back by 0 bases and J by 3 bases. In DNA form, the CDR3 reads TGTGCCACCAGCAGAGATCCGACTAGCGGGCGCTACGAGCAGTACTTC. Its translation: CATSRDPTSGRYEQYF.

J is TRBJ2-5 and V is TRBV5-4, with TRBD1 as a possible D gene (5 bases). This CDR3 is 14 amino acids long. V lost 0 bases and J lost 2, with 8 bases in between. Germline CDR1 and CDR2: SGHNT and YYREEE (reference sequence). The CDR3: CASSLGQLQETQYF. CDR3 nucleotides: TGTGCCAGCAGCTTGGGACAGTTACAAGAGACCCAGTACTTC.

This sequence joins TRBV19 and TRBJ1-5, with D hard to call. The CDR3 is 13 amino acids. Trimming shortened V by 0 bases and J by 3 bases, and 3 bases separated the two germline ends. Per the germline V gene, CDR1 is LNHDA and CDR2 is SQIVND (reference sequence). The CDR3 sequence is CASSIEHNQPQHF. As DNA, the CDR3 is TGTGCCAGTAGTATAGAACACAATCAGCCCCAGCATTTT.

In this sample, this clone turned up once. The V gene is TRBV4-1, the J gene TRBJ2-1; 11 positions agree with TRBD2. Per the germline V gene, CDR1 is MGHRA and CDR2 is YSYEKL. V trimming: 2 bases; J trimming: 8 bases; junction bases outside the gene matches: 2. CDR3 length: 14 amino acids. CDR3 in amino acids: CASSQTSGSHEQFF. CDR3 nucleotides: TGCGCCAGCAGCCAAACTAGCGGGAGCCATGAGCAGTTCTTC.

V usage is TRBV10-2 and J usage is TRBJ2-1, with 10 positions matching TRBD2. Per the germline V gene, CDR1 is WSHSY and CDR2 is SAAADI. The CDR3 loop spans 16 amino acids. With 2 bases clipped from V and 1 base from J, the junction kept 2 bases outside the gene matches. The chain's CDR3 is CASSEPGLASYNEQFF. The CDR3 DNA reads as TGCGCCAGCAGTGAGCCGGGACTAGCGTCCTACAATGAGCAGTTCTTC.

V is TRBV19 and J is TRBJ1-5; D unresolved. Per germline, CDR1 LNHDA and CDR2 SQIVND (reference sequence). The V end was cut by 4 bases, the J end by 0 bases, with 16 bases between. There are 17 residues in the CDR3. CDR3 nucleotides: TGTGCCAGTAGTACGACATGGTCCTCGTATAGCAATCAGCCCCAGCATTTT. The encoded protein is CASSTTWSSYSNQPQHF.

The chain links TRBV5-1 to TRBJ1-1; D ambiguous. V lost 1 base and J lost 1, with 14 bases in between. Germline assignment: CDR1 SGHRS and CDR2 YFSETQ. The CDR3 is 16 amino acids. CDR3: CASSLSLSSRNTEAFF. The CDR3 nucleotides are TGCGCCAGCAGCTTGAGCCTCTCCTCGAGGAACACTGAAGCTTTCTTT.

The DNA for the CDR3 is TGTGCCAGCAGCTTAGCGGGCCGCCAGATCTCTGGAAACACCATATATTTT. Translated, it gives CASSLAGRQISGNTIYF. This sequence joins TRBV7-2 and TRBJ1-3; D gene uncertain. Germline loops: CDR1 SGHTA, CDR2 FQGNSA. Trimming stripped 0 bases from V and 0 bases from J, with 12 bases between. This CDR3 has 17 residues.